Below, one T cell receptor (beta chain) is given with its context. The antigen is undetermined. Both CD4+ and CD8+ T cells were negatively isolated, and TEMRA cells underwent FACS enrichment. This record comes from a study of CD8 T cells in Susac syndrome. V dropped 3 bases and J dropped 6 bases, with 6 bases sitting between them. CDR3 length: 11 residues. CDR1 is SNHLY and CDR2 is FYNNEI in the germline V gene. General observations from the study: Acknowledgment was made by the study that its TCR sequencing and HLA analysis involved a relatively small number of individuals.

After extraction with the RNeasy kit, roughly 0.45 to 1 ug of the RNA was reverse transcribed using random hexamers. The TCR beta CDR3 was amplified by immunoSEQ multiplex PCR across 54 Vbeta, 13 Jbeta. TCRdb re-analysed the immunoSEQ multiplex PCR reads in MiXCR, keeping a single row per CDR3 protein. The sample holds fewer than 300,000 distinct CDR3 sequences, roughly 81% seen once. The sequenced sample consisted of CD8+ T cells from PBMCs. This TCR was sampled from a human donor with multiple sclerosis. The genes are TRBV2 and TRBJ2-7; D remains unclear. CDR3 protein: CASSDAAEQYF. The CDR3 DNA sequence: TGTGCCAGCAGTGACGCCGCCGAGCAGTACTTC.